The rows below give T cell receptor beta chains drawn from one sample of a study of T cells after yellow fever vaccination. TCRdb reprocessed the 5' RACE reads with MiXCR, giving one entry per CDR3 protein. The sample has approximately 300,000 distinct CDR3 sequences; approximately 7% are singletons. The material sequenced was PBMCs, taken approximately 47 days after the first yellow fever vaccination. These receptors originate from a man younger than 30 who received the YFV17D yellow fever vaccine. Both conserved end residues are part of each CDR3. Each record gives: clone size, V gene, D gene, J gene, CDR3 DNA, CDR3 protein. A D gene is named only where the DNA matches it firmly. Size is stated for part of the rows, as once, few or many counts, or as a class when the clone is expanded.

-	TRBV12-5	TRBD1	TRBJ2-1	TGTGCTAGTGGTCGGACAGGGAATGAGCAGTTCTTC	CASGRTGNEQFF
-	TRBV10-3	-	TRBJ2-5	TGTGCCATCAGTGAGTCGGAGGAGACCCAGTACTTC	CAISESEETQYF
many	TRBV12-3/TRBV12-4	-	TRBJ1-1	TGTGCCAGCAGTTTTGGGGAAGGCACTGAAGCTTTCTTT	CASSFGEGTEAFF
-	TRBV5-4	-	TRBJ1-2	TGTGCCAGCACCCCCGCCGGGGTTAGGTATTTGGGCTATGGCTACACCTTC	CASTPAGVRYLGYGYTF
many	TRBV3-1	TRBD1	TRBJ1-1	TGTGCCAGCAGCCAAGGGGACAGGAACACTGAAGCTTTCTTT	CASSQGDRNTEAFF
many	TRBV12-3/TRBV12-4	-	TRBJ2-4	TGTGCCAGCAGTTTAGTGGGGCTAGCCAAAAACATTCAGTACTTC	CASSLVGLAKNIQYF
few	TRBV7-2	-	TRBJ1-6	TGTGCCAGCTCGAGGGGGGTAGGTTCACCCCTCCACTTT	CASSRGVGSPLHF
few	TRBV20-1	-	TRBJ1-3	TGCAGTGCTAGAGAGACGCAGTCTGGAAACACCATATATTTT	CSARETQSGNTIYF
-	TRBV6-6	-	TRBJ2-2	TGTGCCAGCTCCGCCGGGGAGCTGTTTTTT	CASSAGELFF
many	TRBV7-2	TRBD2	TRBJ2-5	TGTGCCAGCAGCTTAGCCCGACTAGCGGGGGCGGAGACCCAGTACTTC	CASSLARLAGAETQYF
few	TRBV5-1	-	TRBJ1-1	TGCGCCAGCAGCTTGCAGGATAACACTGAAGCTTTCTTT	CASSLQDNTEAFF
many	TRBV7-8	-	TRBJ2-2	TGTGCCAGCAGCTTAGCGCGAGGGTTGGACACCGGGGAGCTGTTTTTT	CASSLARGLDTGELFF
few	TRBV7-3	-	TRBJ2-3	TGTGCCAGCAGCCCGGGCAGGGACACAGATACGCAGTATTTT	CASSPGRDTDTQYF
-	TRBV20-1	-	TRBJ2-3	TGCAGTGGTCCGACAGCCCGTTGGGATACGCAGTATTTT	CSGPTARWDTQYF
-	TRBV5-8	TRBD1	TRBJ2-7	TGTGCCAGCCAGACAGGGGAATCCTACGAGCAGTACTTC	CASQTGESYEQYF
-	TRBV15	TRBD1	TRBJ2-3	TGTGCCACCAGCAGCAGGGGGCCAGGGGATACGCAGTATTTT	CATSSRGPGDTQYF
-	TRBV18	TRBD1	TRBJ2-6	TGTGCCAGCTCAGCCCATAGACCGGGACAGGGACGTTTTGGGGCCAACGTCCTGACTTTC	CASSAHRPGQGRFGANVLTF
-	TRBV10-3	-	TRBJ1-3	TGTGCCATCAGCCCCATGGGGTCTGGAAACACCATATATTTT	CAISPMGSGNTIYF
-	TRBV9	TRBD1	TRBJ1-1	TGTGCCAGCAGCGGGAGGACAGGGAGCTCTGAAGCTTTCTTT	CASSGRTGSSEAFF
few	TRBV29-1	-	TRBJ2-3	TGCAGCGTTGACTCTGCTGGCCCCGCAGATACGCAGTATTTT	CSVDSAGPADTQYF
-	TRBV9	TRBD2	TRBJ2-1	TGTGCCAGCAGCGTAGAATCCAGCGGGGGGCCCAATGAGCAGTTCTTC	CASSVESSGGPNEQFF
-	TRBV20-1	TRBD1	TRBJ2-5	TGCAGTGCTAGATCGGGACAGGGGAGACAAGAGACCCAGTACTTC	CSARSGQGRQETQYF
few	TRBV2	-	TRBJ2-1	TGTGCCAGCAGTGATTTGGCCAATGAGCAGTTCTTC	CASSDLANEQFF
-	TRBV7-2	-	TRBJ2-5	TGTGCCAGCAGATCTCCTACGGGGGTGGAGACCCAGTACTTC	CASRSPTGVETQYF
many	TRBV5-1	-	TRBJ2-5	TGCGCCAGCAGCCAGGGGGGCCAAGAGACCCAGTACTTC	CASSQGGQETQYF
-	TRBV4-2	-	TRBJ2-1	TGTGCCAGCAGCCAAGTTAGTGGGGCGGGGACACTTGAGGATGAGCAGTTCTTC	CASSQVSGAGTLEDEQFF
-	TRBV7-3	-	TRBJ1-5	TGTGCCAGCAGCTTAACGGAGGGTCAGCCCCAGCATTTT	CASSLTEGQPQHF
few	TRBV7-8	-	TRBJ1-1	TGTGCCAGCAGCTCTGAGGGAAGGTCGGGGTACACTGAAGCTTTCTTT	CASSSEGRSGYTEAFF
-	TRBV27	-	TRBJ1-6	TGTGCCAGCAGCCCCGGCATAACAAATTCACCCCTCCACTTT	CASSPGITNSPLHF
many	TRBV7-6	-	TRBJ2-2	TGTGCCAGCAGCTCAGGTGTCACCGGGGAGCTGTTTTTT	CASSSGVTGELFF
-	TRBV30	-	TRBJ1-6	TGTGCCTGGAGTCCCTGGACTGAGAATTCACCCCTCCACTTT	CAWSPWTENSPLHF
many	TRBV29-1	TRBD1	TRBJ1-4	TGCAGCGTGCAGGACAGGGGACGTGAAAAACTGTTTTTT	CSVQDRGREKLFF
few	TRBV6-2/TRBV6-3	TRBD2	TRBJ2-3	TGTGCCAGCAGTCCTGGACTAGCGGGGGCGGGAGATACGCAGTATTTT	CASSPGLAGAGDTQYF
many	TRBV7-2	-	TRBJ1-6	TGTGCCAGCAGCTTAACCCCCGAGGCCGGAGGGGCCCTCCACTTT	CASSLTPEAGGALHF
-	TRBV18	-	TRBJ1-5	TGTGCCAGCTCACTCAAGGGTGGCAATCAGCCCCAGCATTTT	CASSLKGGNQPQHF
-	TRBV20-1	-	TRBJ2-2	TGCAGTGCTAGAGATCCTCAGGGGAGGGCCGGGGAGCTGTTTTTT	CSARDPQGRAGELFF
few	TRBV29-1	TRBD1	TRBJ1-1	TGCAGCGTCTGGACAGGGTGGATGAACACTGAAGCTTTCTTT	CSVWTGWMNTEAFF
many	TRBV12-3/TRBV12-4	-	TRBJ2-7	TGTGCCAGCAGTTTTCAGGGGACCGGCTACGAGCAGTACTTC	CASSFQGTGYEQYF
-	TRBV18	TRBD1	TRBJ2-7	TGTGCCAGCTCTTGGACAGGGACCGGCGAGCAGTACTTC	CASSWTGTGEQYF
many	TRBV4-1	-	TRBJ1-1	TGCGCCAGCAGCCAGCCTAAGACGGGGACTGAAGCTTTCTTT	CASSQPKTGTEAFF
-	TRBV7-2	TRBD1	TRBJ2-1	TGTGCCGGCAGCTTAGCTTGGCAGGGGGAGTTGTTCTTC	CAGSLAWQGELFF
few	TRBV5-1	-	TRBJ1-1	TGCGCCAGCAGCACCGATTCAGGTAACCCCATGAACACTGAAGCTTTCTTT	CASSTDSGNPMNTEAFF
once	TRBV20-1	TRBD1	TRBJ1-1	TGCAGTGCGAGGACAGGGACGCACACTGAAGCTTTCTTT	CSARTGTHTEAFF
many	TRBV7-2	TRBD2	TRBJ2-5	TGTGCCAGCAGCCCCCAGGCAGCGGGGGAAGAGACCCAGTACTTC	CASSPQAAGEETQYF
few	TRBV2	-	TRBJ2-1	TGTGCCAGCAGTGTCGAACTAGCCCTCGATTTAGAGCAGTTCTTC	CASSVELALDLEQFF
few	TRBV7-2	TRBD2	TRBJ2-4	TGTGCCAGCAGCCCTGGCTCGCGGGGGGGCGTGGCAAACATTCAGTACTTC	CASSPGSRGGVANIQYF
many	TRBV25-1	TRBD1	TRBJ2-2	TGTGCCAGCAGACAGGGGGCAGAAGGGGAGCTGTTTTTT	CASRQGAEGELFF
-	TRBV5-4	-	TRBJ1-2	TGTGCCAGCAGCTCAGGGGATCAGTATGGCTACACCTTC	CASSSGDQYGYTF
few	TRBV4-3	-	TRBJ1-5	TGCGCCAGCAGCCAAGGGGAGGGCAATCAGCCCCAGCATTTT	CASSQGEGNQPQHF
-	TRBV29-1	TRBD1	TRBJ2-5	TGCAGCGTTGAAGAGGGACAGGTTAACTTC	CSVEEGQVNF
few	TRBV2	-	TRBJ1-5	TGTGCCAGCAGTGCGAGCAGTTTCAATCAGCCCCAGCATTTT	CASSASSFNQPQHF